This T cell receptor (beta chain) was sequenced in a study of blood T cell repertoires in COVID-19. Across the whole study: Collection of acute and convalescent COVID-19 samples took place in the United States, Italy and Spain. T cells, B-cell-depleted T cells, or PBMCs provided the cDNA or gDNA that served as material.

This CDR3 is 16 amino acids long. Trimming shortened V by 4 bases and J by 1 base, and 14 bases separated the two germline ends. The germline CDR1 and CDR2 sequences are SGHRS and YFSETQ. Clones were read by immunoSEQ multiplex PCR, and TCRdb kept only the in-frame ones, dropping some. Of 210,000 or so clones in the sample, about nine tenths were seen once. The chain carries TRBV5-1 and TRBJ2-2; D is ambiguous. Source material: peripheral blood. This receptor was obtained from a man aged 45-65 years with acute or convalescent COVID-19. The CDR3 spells CASSPSAAMNTGELFF. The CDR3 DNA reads TGCGCCAGCAGCCCCTCAGCAGCGATGAACACCGGGGAGCTGTTTTTT. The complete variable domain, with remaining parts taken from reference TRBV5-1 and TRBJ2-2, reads KAGVTQTPRYLIKTRGQQVTLSCSPISGHRSVSWYQQTPGQGLQFLFEYFSETQRNKGNFPGRFSGRQFSNSRSEMNVSTLELGDSALYLCASSPSAAMNTGELFFGEGSRLTVL.